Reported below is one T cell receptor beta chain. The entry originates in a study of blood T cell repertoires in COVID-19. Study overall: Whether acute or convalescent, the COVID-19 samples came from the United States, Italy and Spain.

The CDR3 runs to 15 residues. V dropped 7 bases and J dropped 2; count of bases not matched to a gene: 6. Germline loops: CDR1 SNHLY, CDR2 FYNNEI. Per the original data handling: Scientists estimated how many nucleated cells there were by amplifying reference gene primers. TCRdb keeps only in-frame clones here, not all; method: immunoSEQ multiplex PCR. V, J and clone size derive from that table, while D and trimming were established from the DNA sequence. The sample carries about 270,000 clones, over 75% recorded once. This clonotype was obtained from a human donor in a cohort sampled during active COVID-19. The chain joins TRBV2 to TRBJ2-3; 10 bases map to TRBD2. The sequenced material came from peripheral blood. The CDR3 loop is CASTPSGSSTDTQYF. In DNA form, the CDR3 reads TGTGCCAGCACGCCTAGCGGGAGTTCCACAGATACGCAGTATTTT.